The 25 T cell receptor beta chains reported below all come from one sample, sequenced in a study of spatial heterogeneity in lung cancer. Time point described: sample taken at primary tumor resection. Extraction of whole RNA from tumor, nontumor lung or frozen PBMC preceded unsorted sequencing. One entry per CDR3 protein, called by TCRdb with MiXCR from the 5' RACE reads. This table has over 12,000 distinct CDR3 sequences, about 9.4% appearing once. The source material was PBMCs, sampled at surgery. The receptor source for this set is a male donor with early-stage non-small cell lung cancer.

This clonotype came up many times. The rearrangement joins TRBV27 to TRBJ1-1; D is ambiguous. The CDR3 has 13 amino acids. Germline V gene lookup returns CDR1 MNHEY and CDR2 SMNVEV (reference sequence). V lost 5 bases and J lost 5, with 12 bases in between. The CDR3 loop is CASSPALYTEAFF. CDR3 nucleotides: TGTGCCAGCAGTCCCGCCCTTTATACTGAAGCTTTCTTT.

Within the sample, this clonotype is medium-sized. This chain links TRBV30 with TRBJ1-1; 7 nucleotides align to TRBD1. The CDR3 loop spans 14 amino acids. Trimming took 4 bases from V and 4 from J; bases not matched to a gene: 9. Germline V gene data show CDR1 as GTSNPN and CDR2 as SVGIG (reference sequence). CDR3 bases: TGTGCCTGGACCCTATTAACAGGGGTCACTGAAGCTTTCTTT. Translation: CAWTLLTGVTEAFF. Full variable domain (outside the CDR3, taken from reference TRBV30 and TRBJ1-1): SQTIHQWPATLVQPVGSPLSLECTVEGTSNPNLYWYRQAAGRGLQLLFYSVGIGQISSEVPQNLSASRPQDRQFILSSKKLLLSDSGFYLCAWTLLTGVTEAFFGQGTRLTVV.

This clonotype was seen at least ten times. The chain employs TRBV7-2 and TRBJ2-5; D remains unclear. The V end was cut by 3 bases, the J end by 0 bases, with 11 bases between. Germline V gives CDR1 SGHTA, CDR2 FQGNSA. The CDR3 is 15 amino acids. This CDR3 is CASSLTTLYQETQYF. In DNA form, the CDR3 reads TGTGCCAGCAGCTTGACGACTCTGTACCAAGAGACCCAGTACTTC.

V usage is TRBV7-6 and J usage is TRBJ1-1; the match to TRBD1 covers 7 bases. The germline V gene encodes CDR1 SGHVS and CDR2 FNYEAQ. V shed 7 bases, J shed 0 bases, and the junction held 2 bases outside the gene matches. The length of the CDR3 is 13 residues. The CDR3 is CASKQGLNTEAFF. CDR3 nucleotide sequence: TGTGCCAGCAAACAGGGGCTGAACACTGAAGCTTTCTTT.

The V and J genes are TRBV6-2 or TRBV6-3 and TRBJ1-1, with D uncertain. The CDR3 is 14 amino acids. V was pared by 5 bases and J by 0 bases, with 10 bases between. Germline V gene sequence: CDR1 MNHEY, CDR2 SVGEGT. The CDR3 DNA reads TGTGCCAGCAGTCGGATCTTTTTGAACACTGAAGCTTTCTTT. Translation: CASSRIFLNTEAFF.

This clonotype was observed at least ten times. The V and J genes are TRBV28 and TRBJ2-7; no firm D call. The CDR3 is 15 residues long. Per germline, CDR1 MDHEN and CDR2 SYDVKM. Deletions cut 3 bases from V and 0 bases from J, with 12 bases between. The CDR3 spells CASSFITRSSYEQYF. In DNA form, the CDR3 reads TGTGCCAGCAGTTTCATAACACGGAGCTCCTACGAGCAGTACTTC.

This clonotype has ten or more counts. V gene TRBV4-1 combines with J gene TRBJ1-5, with 8 bases that match TRBD1. The CDR3 is 17 amino acids. V shed 4 bases, J shed 2 bases, and the junction held 10 bases outside the gene matches. Germline CDR1 is MGHRA and CDR2 is YSYEKL. The CDR3 DNA follows: TGCGCCAGCAGCCTAAGGGGGGGACAGGTGGGCAATCAGCCCCAGCATTTT. This codes for CASSLRGGQVGNQPQHF.

This clonotype was counted at least ten times. This chain connects TRBV9 to TRBJ1-6; unclear D gene. V gave up 0 bases and J gave up 7 bases, with 8 bases separating them. CDR3 length: 14 residues. Germline lookup yields CDR1 SGDLS and CDR2 YYNGEE. The CDR3: CASSVADDNSPLHF. The CDR3 region has the DNA TGTGCCAGCAGCGTAGCGGATGACAATTCACCCCTCCACTTT.

The V and J genes are TRBV6-6 and TRBJ2-3; tentative D call: TRBD2 (5 bases). V lost 4 bases, J lost 2 bases, and 10 bases lay in between. This CDR3 has 14 residues. Germline lookup yields CDR1 MNHNY and CDR2 SVGAGI (reference sequence). CDR3: CASSFRRDTDTQYF. CDR3 nucleotides: TGTGCCAGCAGTTTCCGACGGGACACAGATACGCAGTATTTT.

This clonotype was picked up a small number of times. This sequence joins TRBV19 and TRBJ1-4; possible D gene TRBD1, 5 bases. V was shortened by 4 bases and J by 8 bases, with 11 bases between the two germline ends. Looked up from germline, CDR1 is LNHDA and CDR2 is SQIVND (reference sequence). The length of the CDR3 is 13 residues. The CDR3 DNA follows: TGTGCCAGTAGTACAGGGTCTCGGGAAAAACTGTTTTTT. Translated, it gives CASSTGSREKLFF.

This clonotype has ten or more counts. The V gene is TRBV7-9, the J gene TRBJ2-2; 10 nucleotides line up with TRBD2. Germline V gene sequence: CDR1 SEHNR, CDR2 FQNEAQ (reference sequence). V dropped 8 bases and J dropped 4; count of bases not matched to a gene: 4. The length of the CDR3 is 14 residues. CDR3 nucleotide sequence: TGTGCCAGCCGGCTAGCGGGAGTCACCGGGGAGCTGTTTTTT. Its translation is CASRLAGVTGELFF.

This clonotype was detected ten times or more. The gene calls are TRBV3-1 and TRBJ2-1; D unclear. CDR1 and CDR2 (germline): LGHDT, YNNKEL (reference sequence). CDR3 length equals 13 residues. Trimming left V 4 bases short and J 5 bases short, with 9 bases between. DNA for the CDR3: TGTGCCAGCAGCCCTTTTACGGACAATGAGCAGTTCTTC. It specifies CASSPFTDNEQFF.

This clonotype has ten or more counts. This rearrangement joins TRBV7-8 to TRBJ2-1; 7 positions match TRBD2. With 2 bases clipped from V and 2 bases from J, the junction kept 3 bases outside the gene matches. The CDR3 length is 15 residues. Germline loops: CDR1 SGHVS, CDR2 FQNEAQ. CDR3: CASSLIAGAYNEQFF. DNA for the CDR3: TGTGCCAGCAGCTTAATAGCGGGTGCCTACAATGAGCAGTTCTTC.

This clonotype was detected ten times or more. The chain links TRBV7-8 to TRBJ2-1; no clear D gene. The CDR3 extends over 14 amino acids. Germline loops: CDR1 SGHVS, CDR2 FQNEAQ. Trimming removed 6 bases from V and 3 bases from J, with 12 bases in between. The CDR3 DNA reads as TGTGCCAGCAGTCCAGAACTTAACTACAATGAGCAGTTCTTC. Its protein product is CASSPELNYNEQFF.

This clonotype occurred many times. V usage is TRBV29-1 and J usage is TRBJ2-3; no definite D call. CDR3 length: 13 amino acids. Germline-derived CDR1 and CDR2 are SQVTM and ANQGSEA. V lost 6 bases to trimming and J lost 0 bases, with 10 bases between them. CDR3 amino acids: CSVAWESTDTQYF. The CDR3 nucleotides read TGCAGCGTGGCTTGGGAAAGCACAGATACGCAGTATTTT.

There are many counts of this clonotype. V gene TRBV6-2 or TRBV6-3 combines with J gene TRBJ1-2; no definite D call. The CDR3 runs to 13 residues. Germline CDR1 and CDR2: MNHEY and SVGEGT. Deletions cut 6 bases from V and 0 bases from J, with 8 bases between. CDR3 in amino acids: CASRLEANYGYTF. CDR3 coding DNA: TGTGCCAGCAGGTTAGAAGCTAACTATGGCTACACCTTC.

This clonotype was detected ten times or more. This sequence joins TRBV2 and TRBJ2-7; TRBD1 might be the D (8 bases). Deletions cut 7 bases from V and 7 bases from J, with 26 bases between. The CDR3 has 16 residues. Germline V gene lookup returns CDR1 SNHLY and CDR2 FYNNEI. The CDR3 loop reads CASKWATGGGRMEQYF. The CDR3 DNA is TGTGCCAGCAAGTGGGCAACAGGGGGGGGCCGGATGGAGCAGTACTTC.

This clonotype showed up many times. V is TRBV30 and J is TRBJ1-6, with D uncertain. Trimming pared 4 bases from V and 6 bases from J, leaving 10 bases between. The CDR3 runs 13 residues. The germline V gene encodes CDR1 GTSNPN and CDR2 SVGIG (reference sequence). CDR3 coding DNA: TGTGCCTGGATGTCGGAAACTAATTCACCCCTCCACTTT. It is translated as CAWMSETNSPLHF.

This clonotype was detected many times. The CDR3 bases are TGTGCCACCAGTGACCCCGGACAGGGGAACAACGAGCAGTACTTC. It yields the protein CATSDPGQGNNEQYF. The chain has TRBV24-1 and TRBJ2-7, with 9 bases identical to TRBD1. V dropped 4 bases and J dropped 5; count of bases not matched to a gene: 8. The CDR3 is made up of 15 amino acids. Germline V gene sequence: CDR1 KGHDR, CDR2 SFDVKD.

This chain links TRBV5-1 with TRBJ2-3; no definite D call. CDR1 and CDR2 from the germline V gene are SGHRS and YFSETQ. V gave up 0 bases and J gave up 2 bases, with 4 bases separating them. The CDR3 sequence is 13 residues long. CDR3 protein: CASSLDHTDTQYF. DNA for the CDR3: TGCGCCAGCAGCTTGGACCACACAGATACGCAGTATTTT. The full variable domain, its missing parts supplied by reference TRBV5-1 and TRBJ2-3, is KAGVTQTPRYLIKTRGQQVTLSCSPISGHRSVSWYQQTPGQGLQFLFEYFSETQRNKGNFPGRFSGRQFSNSRSEMNVSTLELGDSALYLCASSLDHTDTQYFGPGTRLTVL.

In this sample, this clonotype turned up many times. The rearrangement uses TRBV2 and TRBJ2-2, with 9 bases aligning to TRBD1. V dropped 4 bases and J dropped 6; count of bases not matched to a gene: 6. Germline V lookup: CDR1 SNHLY, CDR2 FYNNEI. The CDR3 sequence is 15 residues long. CDR3 residues: CASSVGTGSPGELFF. The CDR3, as DNA: TGTGCCAGCAGTGTTGGGACAGGGTCCCCCGGGGAGCTGTTTTTT.

There are many counts of this clonotype. The chain joins TRBV28 to TRBJ2-7; maybe TRBD1 (6 bases). CDR3 length: 13 residues. The V gene's germline CDR1 is MDHEN and CDR2 SYDVKM. Trimming shortened V by 6 bases and J by 5 bases, and 14 bases separated the two germline ends. The CDR3 bases are TGTGCCAGCAGACCGGACAGCCACGACGAGCAGTACTTC. Amino acids: CASRPDSHDEQYF.

By sample share, this clonotype is medium-sized. The CDR3 bases are TGCGCCAGCAGCCCGAGGACTAGTGCTGGAGATACGCAGTATTTT. Translated: CASSPRTSAGDTQYF. This chain links TRBV5-1 with TRBJ2-3, with 7 bases identical to TRBD2. Germline assignment: CDR1 SGHRS and CDR2 YFSETQ. Losses at the gene ends were 4 bases for V and 5 bases for J; bases not matched to a gene: 10. There are 15 residues in the CDR3.

This clonotype has a count of ten or more. The junction differs from germline at one of its ends, possibly a read error. V usage is TRBV7-9 and J usage is TRBJ2-7, with 8 bases matching TRBD2. CDR1 is SEHNR and CDR2 is FQNEAQ in the germline V gene (reference sequence). The CDR3 is made up of 14 amino acids. This CDR3 is CVSSLAGIRYEQYF. The CDR3 region has the DNA TGTGTCAGCAGCTTAGCGGGAATCCGATACGAGCAGTACTTC. The entire variable domain, with the rest obtained from reference TRBV7-9 and TRBJ2-7, is as follows: DTGVSQNPRHKITKRGQNVTFRCDPISEHNRLYWYRQTLGQGPEFLTYFQNEAQLEKSRLLSDRFSAERPKGSFSTLEIQRTEQGDSAMYLCVSSLAGIRYEQYFGPGTRLTVT.

This clonotype showed up just a few times. This chain connects TRBV7-3 to TRBJ2-7; 13 bases map to TRBD2. Germline V gene lookup returns CDR1 SGHTA and CDR2 FQGTGA. Germline trimming cut 4 bases from V and 5 bases from J; bases unmatched to any gene: 2. The CDR3 loop spans 14 amino acids. CDR3 DNA: TGTGCCAGCAGCTCCGGACTAGCGGGAGACGAGCAGTACTTC. Protein sequence: CASSSGLAGDEQYF. The full variable domain, rest sourced from reference TRBV7-3 and TRBJ2-7, is GAGVSQTPSNKVTEKGKYVELRCDPISGHTALYWYRQSLGQGPEFLIYFQGTGAADDSGLPNDRFFAVRPEGSVSTLKIQRTERGDSAVYLCASSSGLAGDEQYFGPGTRLTVT.